This T cell receptor (beta chain) was captured in a study of blood T cell repertoires in COVID-19. Study-wide context: The study drew acute and convalescent COVID-19 samples from the United States, Italy and Spain. Sources were T cells, B-cell-depleted T cells, or PBMCs; the material itself was cDNA or gDNA.

Authors' data handling: Reference gene primer amplification in the assay estimated nucleated cell counts. The data were produced by immunoSEQ multiplex PCR, yet TCRdb's version contains in-frame clones alone and is incomplete. V and J calls and clone size follow that table, whereas D and trimming were derived from the DNA. Seen here are tens of thousands of clones, roughly 79% observed once, and the top ten hold around 50%. Germline V gene lookup returns CDR1 LNHDA and CDR2 SQIVND (reference sequence). V lost 5 bases and J 0 bases, leaving 15 bases between the germline ends. CDR3 length: 16 residues.

The V gene is TRBV19, the J gene TRBJ2-3; D is ambiguous. The sequenced sample was peripheral blood. The sequence was obtained from a human donor in a cohort sampled during active COVID-19. CDR3 in DNA: TGTGCCAGTAGTCCGGGTCCTTACTCTAGCACAGATACGCAGTATTTT. Translated: CASSPGPYSSTDTQYF.